The rows below give T cell receptor beta chains drawn from one sample of a study of blood T cell repertoires in COVID-19. The method was immunoSEQ multiplex PCR; TCRdb's version includes in-frame clones alone and lacks a portion of them. The profile shows under 250,000 clones, roughly 85% of them singletons. Specimen: PBMCs or T cells enriched from blood (not recorded which). Receptor source: a woman aged 45-60 years who had been exposed to COVID-19. The CDR3 runs from the conserved cysteine through the conserved F or W. D genes are given only for firm matches. For some rows the clone size is stated as once, few or many, or as a class when expanded; others skip it.

size	V	D	J	CDR3	DNA
few	TRBV5-6	TRBD1	TRBJ1-3	CASRRRTGIGNTIYF	TGTGCCAGCAGACGTAGGACAGGGATCGGAAACACCATATATTTT
NA	TRBV5-5	NA	TRBJ2-3	CASSLPGGFTDTQYF	TGTGCCAGCAGCTTGCCGGGGGGCTTCACAGATACGCAGTATTTT
NA	TRBV3-1/TRBV3-2	TRBD1	TRBJ1-1	CASSQTLPPRDRGGRAFF	TGTGCCAGCAGCCAGACGCTTCCCCCCCGGGACAGGGGTGGCCGAGCTTTCTTT
NA	TRBV13	NA	TRBJ1-4	CASSLAVDRRSEKLFF	TGTGCCAGCAGCTTAGCGGTCGACAGGAGGAGTGAAAAACTGTTTTTT
NA	TRBV7-2	TRBD1	TRBJ2-7	CASSLVRTGLEQYF	TGTGCCAGCAGCTTAGTAAGGACAGGGCTCGAGCAGTACTTC
NA	TRBV5-5	TRBD1	TRBJ1-1	CASSPQGGPAFF	TGTGCCAGCAGCCCGCAAGGGGGCCCGGCTTTCTTT
NA	TRBV28	NA	TRBJ1-2	CATGGGFYGYTF	TGTGCCACGGGGGGGGGCTTCTATGGCTACACCTTC
few	TRBV3-1/TRBV3-2	NA	TRBJ1-1	CASSQDGGSRAFF	TGTGCCAGCAGCCAAGATGGGGGGTCGCGAGCTTTCTTT
few	TRBV3-1/TRBV3-2	NA	TRBJ1-3	CASSQVGGLRGNTIYF	TGTGCCAGCAGCCAAGTTGGGGGACTTAGGGGAAACACCATATATTTT
NA	TRBV7-8	NA	TRBJ1-1	CASSLGSTEAFF	TGTGCCAGCAGCTTGGGGAGCACTGAAGCTTTCTTT
NA	TRBV18	NA	TRBJ1-1	CASSSSGSGGTEAFF	TGTGCCAGCTCCTCGTCAGGGTCCGGTGGAACTGAAGCTTTCTTT
NA	TRBV27	TRBD1	TRBJ1-2	CASSPDRRYGYTF	TGTGCCAGCAGTCCGGACAGGCGCTATGGCTACACCTTC
NA	TRBV5-6	TRBD1	TRBJ2-1	CASSSDRGQFVNEQFF	TGTGCCAGCAGCTCTGACAGGGGCCAATTCGTAAATGAGCAGTTCTTC
NA	TRBV27	NA	TRBJ1-5	CASSLGASNQPQHF	TGTGCCAGCAGTTTAGGGGCGAGCAATCAGCCCCAGCATTTT
NA	TRBV5-1	NA	TRBJ1-2	CASSSTGGNYGYTF	TGCGCCAGCAGCTCCACGGGGGGGAACTATGGCTACACCTTC
once	TRBV11-1	TRBD1	TRBJ1-1	CASSLVDRGYTEAFF	TGTGCCAGCAGCTTAGTGGACAGGGGCTACACTGAAGCTTTCTTT